The rows below give T cell receptor beta chains drawn from one sample of a study of blood T cells in healthy people across ages. TCRdb passed the 5' RACE reads through MiXCR, listing each CDR3 protein once. The sample carries over a million distinct CDR3 sequences, under 55% recorded once. The sequenced sample was blood. The source is a woman younger than 30 in good health. Each CDR3 is given with its conserved first and last residue. A D gene is named only where the DNA matches it firmly. For some rows the clone size is stated as once, few or many, or as a class when expanded; others skip it.

V: TRBV7-3
D: NA
J: TRBJ2-1
size: NA
CDR3: CASSLGAGHYNEQFF
DNA: TGTGCCAGCAGCTTGGGAGCAGGGCACTACAATGAGCAGTTCTTC

V: TRBV29-1
D: TRBD1
J: TRBJ2-7
size: NA
CDR3: CSAPRDRSRCKEQYF
DNA: TGCAGCGCCCCCCGGGACAGATCTCGATGCAAGGAGCAGTACTTC

V: TRBV6-5
D: TRBD1
J: TRBJ1-1
size: NA
CDR3: CASSYASGQGGTEAFF
DNA: TGTGCCAGCAGTTACGCGTCAGGACAGGGTGGCACTGAAGCTTTCTTT

V: TRBV11-2
D: TRBD1
J: TRBJ1-5
size: few
CDR3: CASSLGDRDDQPQHF
DNA: TGTGCCAGCAGCTTAGGGGACAGGGATGATCAGCCCCAGCATTTT

V: TRBV12-3/TRBV12-4
D: NA
J: TRBJ2-5
size: NA
CDR3: CASTSSSAPPAQYF
DNA: TGTGCCAGCACTTCATCGTCGGCCCCACCGGCCCAGTACTTC

V: TRBV12-3/TRBV12-4
D: NA
J: TRBJ2-7
size: NA
CDR3: CASSLSPQGNYEQYF
DNA: TGTGCCAGCAGTTTATCTCCGCAGGGTAACTACGAGCAGTACTTC

V: TRBV20-1
D: NA
J: TRBJ1-2
size: few
CDR3: CSAPDTLFGGYTF
DNA: TGCAGTGCTCCGGACACGTTGTTCGGGGGCTACACCTTC

V: TRBV20-1
D: NA
J: TRBJ2-1
size: NA
CDR3: CSARLLPGGYNEQFF
DNA: TGCAGTGCTAGACTTTTGCCGGGTGGCTACAATGAGCAGTTCTTC

V: TRBV4-3
D: TRBD2
J: TRBJ2-3
size: once
CDR3: CASNQALGLAGPDTLYF
DNA: TGCGCCAGCAACCAGGCCCTCGGACTAGCGGGCCCAGATACGCTGTATTTT

V: TRBV10-3
D: TRBD2
J: TRBJ2-7
size: NA
CDR3: CAISGLADSYEQYF
DNA: TGTGCCATCAGCGGACTAGCGGACTCCTACGAGCAGTACTTC

V: TRBV3-1
D: NA
J: TRBJ2-2
size: NA
CDR3: CAGSPTRVRTGELFF
DNA: TGTGCCGGCAGCCCCACTAGAGTGAGGACCGGGGAGCTGTTTTTT

V: TRBV12-3/TRBV12-4
D: NA
J: TRBJ2-7
size: NA
CDR3: CAHSVSAYEQYF
DNA: TGTGCCCACTCAGTATCTGCCTACGAGCAGTACTTC

V: TRBV21-1
D: NA
J: TRBJ2-7
size: NA
CDR3: CASKPPGLYNEQYF
DNA: TGTGCCAGCAAACCTCCGGGACTTTACAATGAGCAGTACTTC

V: TRBV20-1
D: TRBD2
J: TRBJ2-1
size: few
CDR3: CSARRGLAGGQNEQFF
DNA: TGCAGTGCTAGAAGGGGACTAGCGGGAGGGCAGAATGAGCAGTTCTTC

V: TRBV5-1
D: NA
J: TRBJ1-1
size: NA
CDR3: CASSPWGGLDTEAFF
DNA: TGCGCCAGCAGCCCCTGGGGAGGGCTGGACACTGAAGCTTTCTTT

V: TRBV11-2
D: NA
J: TRBJ2-1
size: NA
CDR3: CASSLDTGLGSYNEQFF
DNA: TGTGCCAGCAGCTTAGACACCGGGCTGGGCTCCTACAATGAGCAGTTCTTC

V: TRBV6-1
D: TRBD2
J: TRBJ2-7
size: NA
CDR3: CATTGGAQSSYEQYF
DNA: TGTGCCACCACGGGAGGCGCCCAGAGCTCCTACGAGCAGTACTTC

V: TRBV28
D: TRBD1
J: TRBJ2-4
size: NA
CDR3: CASSRQGMGTLAKNIQYF
DNA: TGTGCCAGCAGTAGACAGGGGATGGGGACCCTAGCCAAAAACATTCAGTACTTC

V: TRBV29-1
D: NA
J: TRBJ1-2
size: NA
CDR3: CSVEWADGYTF
DNA: TGCAGCGTTGAATGGGCGGATGGCTACACCTTC

V: TRBV27
D: NA
J: TRBJ1-5
size: NA
CDR3: CASRGLFREKAQPQHF
DNA: TGTGCCAGCAGAGGGTTGTTCCGGGAGAAGGCTCAGCCCCAGCATTTT

V: TRBV4-3
D: TRBD1
J: TRBJ2-7
size: few
CDR3: CASSQLKTGGTYDEQYF
DNA: TGCGCCAGCAGCCAACTAAAAACAGGGGGGACTTACGACGAGCAGTACTTC

V: TRBV7-2
D: NA
J: TRBJ2-5
size: few
CDR3: CASSLAYWGIETQYF
DNA: TGTGCCAGCAGCTTAGCGTATTGGGGGATTGAGACCCAGTACTTC

V: TRBV28
D: TRBD1
J: TRBJ2-1
size: NA
CDR3: CASSVQGVVDYNEQFF
DNA: TGTGCCAGCAGTGTACAGGGGGTGGTCGATTACAATGAGCAGTTCTTC

V: TRBV7-2
D: TRBD2
J: TRBJ2-7
size: NA
CDR3: CASSHRTSGFPYEQYF
DNA: TGTGCCAGCAGCCACCGGACTAGCGGGTTTCCCTACGAGCAGTACTTC

V: TRBV7-9
D: NA
J: TRBJ1-4
size: few
CDR3: CASSLGVRAAANEKLFF
DNA: TGTGCCAGCAGCTTAGGCGTTCGGGCGGCCGCTAATGAAAAACTGTTTTTT

V: TRBV29-1
D: NA
J: TRBJ2-3
size: many
CDR3: CSVYFAHLRGDTQYF
DNA: TGCAGCGTTTATTTTGCCCACCTCAGAGGAGATACGCAGTATTTT

V: TRBV10-3
D: NA
J: TRBJ2-3
size: NA
CDR3: CAISELVPRGDTQYF
DNA: TGTGCCATCAGTGAGTTGGTACCACGAGGGGATACGCAGTATTTT